A selection of T cell receptor beta chains follows, all from one sample in a study of T-cell reconstitution after alpha-beta-depleted transplantation in children. TCRdb re-analysed the PCR reads in MiXCR, keeping a single row per CDR3 protein. In the table there are 84,000 or so distinct CDR3 sequences, around 16% of which are singletons. Here the sequenced sample was PBMCs, mostly from graft donor cells, taken 180 days after TCRalphabeta/CD19-depleted stem cell transplant. The receptors were gathered from a male patient between 2 and 10 years old who had a stem cell transplant for acute lymphoblastic leukemia, so the T cells may come from the graft donor. Both conserved end residues are part of each CDR3. Fields, in order: clone size, V gene, J gene, CDR3 length, D gene, CDR3 DNA, CDR3 protein. A D gene is named only where the DNA matches it firmly. A clone size is listed for some rows: how often the clone was seen (once, few, many), or a class if it is expanded.

>-|TRBV4-3|TRBJ2-1|17|TRBD2
TGCGCCAGCAGCCTTAGGACGGGACTAGCCTTTTACAATGAGCAGTTCTTC
CASSLRTGLAFYNEQFF
>few|TRBV10-3|TRBJ1-2|15|-
TGTGCCATCAGCCCCCCAGGGGACAACGGCTATGGCTACACCTTC
CAISPPGDNGYGYTF
>-|TRBV7-9|TRBJ2-3|14|TRBD2
TGTGCCAGCATCGTAGCGGGGGGGCCGGATACGCAGTATTTT
CASIVAGGPDTQYF
>few|TRBV19|TRBJ1-5|15|TRBD1
TGTGCCAGTAGTATGTGGACAGGGGGCAATCAGCCCCAGCATTTT
CASSMWTGGNQPQHF
>-|TRBV9|TRBJ2-1|19|-
TGTGCCAGCAGCGTAGACCCCCTAGGGTTCTTCTTATCGGGGAATGATCAGTTCTTC
CASSVDPLGFFLSGNDQFF
>few|TRBV7-6|TRBJ2-1|16|TRBD2
TGTGCCAGCAGCTACTTAGCGGGGAGCTCCTACAATGAGCAGTTCTTC
CASSYLAGSSYNEQFF
>few|TRBV28|TRBJ1-2|14|-
TGTGCCAGCAGCTTACCTTTACAGGGTCATGGCTACACCTTC
CASSLPLQGHGYTF
>-|TRBV2|TRBJ2-7|13|-
TGTGCCACCACAGCAGGGGGGGCCTACGAGCAGTCCTTC
CATTAGGAYEQSF
>few|TRBV12-3/TRBV12-4|TRBJ2-2|15|TRBD2
TGTGCCAGCAGCCGAAGCGGGGGGAACACCGGGGAGCTGTTTTTT
CASSRSGGNTGELFF
>few|TRBV6-1|TRBJ2-5|15|-
TGTGCCAGCAGTAAAAGACAGGCATGGGGGGAGACCCAGTACTTC
CASSKRQAWGETQYF
>-|TRBV4-3|TRBJ1-2|15|-
TGCGCCAGCAGCCCCTGGGGGGGGCCTGGCTATGGCTACACCTTC
CASSPWGGPGYGYTF
>once|TRBV19|TRBJ2-5|15|-
TGTGCCAGTACCCTGAGGACTGGCGGTGGAGAGACCCAGTACTTC
CASTLRTGGGETQYF
>-|TRBV27|TRBJ1-1|14|-
TGTGCCAGCAGCTTACTCGACATTTACACTGAAGCTTTCTTT
CASSLLDIYTEAFF
>many|TRBV29-1|TRBJ1-1|13|-
TGCAGCGTTGCAACACAGGGTTTTACTGAAGCTTTCTTT
CSVATQGFTEAFF
>few|TRBV20-1|TRBJ1-6|15|-
TGCAGTGCTTACGGCGGGAGCTCCTATAATTCACCCCTCCACTTT
CSAYGGSSYNSPLHF
>few|TRBV4-2|TRBJ2-5|15|TRBD2
TGTGCCAGCAGCAGCGAGCGGGGGGGCAGGGAGACCCAGTACTTC
CASSSERGGRETQYF
>-|TRBV18|TRBJ1-1|15|-
TGTGCCAGCTCACCGCCCACGGGGAAGGGCACTGAAGCTTTCTTT
CASSPPTGKGTEAFF
>-|TRBV20-1|TRBJ2-3|14|TRBD2
TGCAGTGCTAGGGGGACTAGCGGCACAGAAACGCAGTATTTT
CSARGTSGTETQYF
>-|TRBV7-9|TRBJ2-2|14|-
TGTGCCAGCAGCTTAGTAGGGGACACCGGGGAGCTGTTTTTT
CASSLVGDTGELFF
>many|TRBV20-1|TRBJ2-4|14|TRBD2
TGCAGTGCTAGTTTAGCGGGAGGCTTGAACATTCAGTACTTC
CSASLAGGLNIQYF
>-|TRBV11-2|TRBJ2-7|15|-
TGTGCCAGCAGCGACGGGACCAGCAGCTCCTACGAGCAGTACTTC
CASSDGTSSSYEQYF
>few|TRBV15|TRBJ2-3|15|-
TGTGCCACCAGCAGCGTCGGTATTAAATCAGATACGCAGTATTTT
CATSSVGIKSDTQYF
>-|TRBV9|TRBJ2-1|18|TRBD1
TGTGCCAGCAGCGTAGAACACCTGGGACAGGTTCTCTACAATGAGCAGTTCTTC
CASSVEHLGQVLYNEQFF
>-|TRBV5-1|TRBJ2-4|14|-
TGCGCCAGCAGCCAAGACTCGCGATTAAACATTCAGTACTTC
CASSQDSRLNIQYF
>many|TRBV7-6|TRBJ1-1|14|-
TGTGCCAGCAGCTTAGGCTTAGAGAACACTGAAGCTTTCTTT
CASSLGLENTEAFF
>-|TRBV11-2|TRBJ2-5|18|TRBD1
TGTGCCAGCAGCCACGGCCACCGACAGGGGGCGTTCCTCGAGACCCAGTACTTC
CASSHGHRQGAFLETQYF
>few|TRBV5-5|TRBJ2-1|17|TRBD2
TGTGCCAGCAGCTATTTTAGCGGGGGACCGGGGTACAATGAGCAGTTCTTC
CASSYFSGGPGYNEQFF
>-|TRBV27|TRBJ2-5|14|-
TGTGCCAGCAGTCTCCGCACAAGAGGAGAGACCCAGTACTTC
CASSLRTRGETQYF
>-|TRBV21-1|TRBJ2-7|12|-
TGTGCCAGCAACAGACTGGTTCACGAGCAGTACTTC
CASNRLVHEQYF
>-|TRBV10-3|TRBJ2-2|19|-
TGTGCCATTCCAGTGTCGGGGGGCGCCGTGGGGATCTTCGAGGGGGAGCTGTTTTTT
CAIPVSGGAVGIFEGELFF
>-|TRBV3-1|TRBJ1-1|16|-
TGTGCCAGCAGCCCGCAGTTGACTCCCGGGCACACTGAAGCTTTCTTT
CASSPQLTPGHTEAFF
>many|TRBV20-1|TRBJ2-3|14|TRBD2
TGCAGTGCTAGCAGCGGGAGACTAACAGATACGCAGTATTTT
CSASSGRLTDTQYF
>-|TRBV10-3|TRBJ2-1|15|-
TGTGCCATCAGTGACTTGGAGGGGGCCTACAATGAGCAGTTCTTC
CAISDLEGAYNEQFF
>few|TRBV4-2|TRBJ2-1|18|TRBD2
TGTGCCAGCAGCCAAGATCCTCTGACTAGCGGGAGCATAAATGAGCAGTTCTTC
CASSQDPLTSGSINEQFF
>-|TRBV5-5|TRBJ2-4|15|TRBD1
TGTGCCAGCAGCTCAGGGGGATCGAGCAAAAACATTCAGTACTTC
CASSSGGSSKNIQYF
>-|TRBV6-1|TRBJ2-6|16|TRBD1
TGTGCCAGCAGCGAACCGACAGGGGCTGGGGCCAACGTCCTGACTTTC
CASSEPTGAGANVLTF